A selection of T cell receptor beta chains follows, all from one sample in a study of T cells after yellow fever vaccination. MiXCR, applied by TCRdb to the 5' RACE reads, yields one record per CDR3 protein. The sample includes about 630,000 distinct CDR3 sequences, 10% to 15% of them seen just once. The source material was PBMCs, sampled on the day of the yellow fever booster vaccination. These receptors all come from a man aged 25-45 years who received the YFV17D yellow fever vaccine. The CDR3 runs from the conserved cysteine through the conserved F or W. A D gene is named only where the DNA matches it firmly. Clone size is not always given. Where it is, it says once, few, many or a class for expanded clones.

TRBV20-1	TRBJ2-1	TRBD2	few	CSASTLAGTAEQFF	TGCAGTGCTAGCACCTTAGCGGGAACCGCTGAGCAGTTCTTC
TRBV29-1	TRBJ2-4	-	many	CSVEGSAKNIQYF	TGCAGCGTTGAAGGTTCAGCCAAAAACATTCAGTACTTC
TRBV12-3/TRBV12-4	TRBJ2-7	TRBD2	many	CASSQNGGRVGEQYF	TGTGCCAGCAGCCAAAACGGCGGGAGGGTGGGCGAGCAGTACTTC
TRBV3-1	TRBJ1-1	-	-	CASSQETPNTEAFF	TGTGCCAGCAGCCAAGAGACACCGAACACTGAAGCTTTCTTT
TRBV12-3/TRBV12-4	TRBJ1-4	-	few	CASSPPGTVPNEKLFF	TGTGCCAGCAGTCCTCCCGGGACGGTGCCTAATGAAAAACTGTTTTTT
TRBV12-3/TRBV12-4	TRBJ2-5	TRBD2	many	CASSFAGGPGETQYF	TGTGCCAGCAGTTTCGCGGGAGGGCCGGGGGAGACCCAGTACTTC
TRBV20-1	TRBJ2-7	-	few	CSAPTNGNSYEQYF	TGCAGTGCTCCAACGAACGGGAACTCCTACGAGCAGTACTTC
TRBV12-3/TRBV12-4	TRBJ2-2	-	-	CASSNQYKNTGELFF	TGTGCCAGCAGCAATCAATACAAGAACACCGGGGAGCTGTTTTTT
TRBV2	TRBJ2-1	TRBD2	few	CASSWTSARTSNEQFF	TGTGCCAGCAGTTGGACTAGCGCGAGGACTTCAAATGAGCAGTTCTTC
TRBV23-1	TRBJ2-7	-	few	CASSLDTLFLF	TGCGCCAGCAGTCTGGACACCCTATTCCTCTTC
TRBV25-1	TRBJ2-7	-	-	CASSTLSGYGHEQYF	TGTGCCAGCAGCACCCTTTCAGGGTACGGTCACGAGCAGTACTTC
TRBV7-2	TRBJ1-3	-	many	CASSLGVSGNTIYF	TGTGCCAGCAGCTTAGGGGTCTCTGGAAACACCATATATTTT
TRBV25-1	TRBJ2-1	-	-	CASSDHTLDLNF	TGTGCCAGCAGTGACCATACATTAGACCTCAACTTC
TRBV5-1	TRBJ1-2	TRBD1	-	CASSRTRQGAGYGYTF	TGCGCCAGCAGCAGAACCCGACAGGGGGCGGGCTATGGCTACACCTTC
TRBV2	TRBJ2-5	-	few	CASRPIQGWETQYF	TGTGCCAGCAGACCAATCCAGGGGTGGGAGACCCAGTACTTC
TRBV12-3/TRBV12-4	TRBJ1-5	TRBD1	few	CASSLAGGQGAQPQHF	TGTGCCAGCAGTTTAGCGGGGGGACAGGGGGCTCAGCCCCAGCATTTT
TRBV28	TRBJ1-2	-	few	CASRSNYGYTF	TGTGCCAGCAGAAGTAACTATGGCTACACCTTC
TRBV19	TRBJ2-7	TRBD1	-	CASSITGTEDYEQYF	TGTGCCAGTAGTATCACCGGGACAGAAGATTACGAGCAGTACTTC
TRBV29-1	TRBJ2-7	-	few	CSVEDLLGSYEQYF	TGCAGCGTTGAAGATCTTCTGGGATCCTACGAGCAGTACTTC
TRBV7-9	TRBJ2-1	-	many	CASSVPIHSSYNEQFF	TGTGCCAGCAGCGTTCCGATCCACTCCTCCTACAATGAGCAGTTCTTC
TRBV20-1	TRBJ2-7	TRBD2	many	CSASRLAGEQYF	TGCAGTGCTAGCCGACTAGCTGGGGAGCAGTACTTC
TRBV14	TRBJ2-7	TRBD2	-	CASTQGSGNYEQYF	TGTGCCAGCACCCAGGGTAGCGGGAACTACGAGCAGTACTTC
TRBV6-5	TRBJ2-1	TRBD1	-	CASSYGDRGNEQFF	TGTGCCAGCAGTTACGGGGACAGGGGCAATGAGCAGTTCTTC
TRBV9	TRBJ1-6	-	many	CASSPDVPAGSPLHF	TGTGCCAGCAGCCCAGATGTCCCGGCGGGTTCACCCCTCCACTTT
TRBV3-1	TRBJ2-5	TRBD2	-	CASSQGLAGGPMETQYF	TGTGCCAGCAGCCAAGGACTAGCGGGAGGGCCAATGGAGACCCAGTACTTC
TRBV12-3/TRBV12-4	TRBJ1-6	-	-	CASSSSNHREPPLHF	TGTGCCAGCAGTTCGTCTAATCACAGGGAGCCACCCCTCCACTTT
TRBV10-3	TRBJ2-2	TRBD2	many	CAISGIAGGTGELFF	TGTGCCATCAGTGGAATAGCGGGAGGCACCGGGGAGCTGTTTTTT
TRBV6-1	TRBJ1-4	-	-	CASSRQWGEKLFF	TGTGCCAGCAGCCGACAGTGGGGGGAAAAACTGTTTTTT
TRBV21-1	TRBJ2-7	-	few	CASSFTPGLAGKSYEQYF	TGTGCCAGCAGCTTCACGCCGGGACTAGCGGGAAAGTCCTACGAGCAGTACTTC
TRBV12-3/TRBV12-4	TRBJ2-5	TRBD1	-	CASSPISRDRNQETQYF	TGTGCCAGCAGTCCGATATCCCGGGACAGAAATCAAGAGACCCAGTACTTC
TRBV9	TRBJ2-4	TRBD2	many	CASSTGLAVPAKNIQYF	TGTGCCAGCAGCACGGGACTAGCGGTACCGGCCAAAAACATTCAGTACTTC
TRBV6-2/TRBV6-3	TRBJ2-4	TRBD2	-	CATDGSGSRSKNIQYF	TGTGCCACCGACGGGAGCGGGAGTAGGTCCAAAAACATTCAGTACTTC
TRBV20-1	TRBJ2-1	-	few	CSAREFASAQFF	TGCAGTGCTAGAGAATTTGCGAGTGCGCAGTTCTTC
TRBV12-3/TRBV12-4	TRBJ1-5	-	few	CASTFGGLGNQPQHF	TGTGCCAGCACCTTCGGGGGGCTCGGCAATCAGCCCCAGCATTTT
TRBV4-3	TRBJ1-1	TRBD1	-	CASSHGQGSTEAFF	TGCGCCAGCAGCCACGGACAGGGGTCAACTGAAGCTTTCTTT
TRBV5-1	TRBJ2-3	TRBD1	few	CASSLPPSTRTGGLDTQYF	TGCGCCAGCAGCTTGCCACCGTCTACTAGGACAGGGGGCTTGGATACGCAGTATTTT
TRBV29-1	TRBJ1-6	TRBD1	-	CSVTDRVGSPLHF	TGCAGCGTTACCGACAGGGTTGGATCACCCCTCCACTTT
TRBV9	TRBJ1-6	TRBD1	-	CASSARDRGLSSYNSPLHF	TGTGCCAGCAGCGCAAGGGACAGGGGGCTCAGTTCCTATAATTCACCCCTCCACTTT
TRBV20-1	TRBJ2-1	TRBD1	few	CSARGGRYEQFF	TGCAGTGCTCGAGGGGGCAGGTATGAGCAGTTCTTC
TRBV7-9	TRBJ2-3	-	-	CASSPSGVFTDTQYF	TGTGCCAGCAGCCCTTCAGGGGTTTTCACAGATACGCAGTATTTT
TRBV20-1	TRBJ1-2	-	-	CSARAAGTDYGYTF	TGCAGTGCTAGAGCTGCCGGGACGGATTATGGCTACACCTTC
TRBV19	TRBJ2-1	-	-	CASSSMVGNNEQFF	TGTGCCAGTTCCTCGATGGTAGGGAACAATGAGCAGTTCTTC
TRBV15	TRBJ2-1	-	-	CATTVGSAGEQFF	TGTGCCACCACGGTCGGGAGCGCGGGTGAGCAGTTCTTC
TRBV7-8	TRBJ2-5	-	few	CASSLGGQKETQYF	TGTGCCAGCAGCTTAGGCGGTCAGAAAGAGACCCAGTACTTC
TRBV29-1	TRBJ1-1	-	once	CSVVLAGPNTEAFF	TGCAGCGTTGTATTAGCAGGGCCGAACACTGAAGCTTTCTTT
TRBV20-1	TRBJ2-7	-	few	CSARDRQETYEQYF	TGCAGTGCTAGGGATAGACAGGAAACCTACGAGCAGTACTTC
TRBV4-1	TRBJ2-1	-	-	CASSQVSGSRNEQFF	TGCGCCAGCAGCCAAGTCTCCGGGAGCAGAAATGAGCAGTTCTTC
TRBV6-1	TRBJ2-5	-	-	CASRKAGQETQYF	TGTGCCAGCAGAAAGGCGGGGCAAGAGACCCAGTACTTC
TRBV5-1	TRBJ2-6	-	few	CASGSGTSTGANVLTF	TGCGCCAGCGGCTCAGGGACATCAACTGGGGCCAACGTCCTGACTTTC